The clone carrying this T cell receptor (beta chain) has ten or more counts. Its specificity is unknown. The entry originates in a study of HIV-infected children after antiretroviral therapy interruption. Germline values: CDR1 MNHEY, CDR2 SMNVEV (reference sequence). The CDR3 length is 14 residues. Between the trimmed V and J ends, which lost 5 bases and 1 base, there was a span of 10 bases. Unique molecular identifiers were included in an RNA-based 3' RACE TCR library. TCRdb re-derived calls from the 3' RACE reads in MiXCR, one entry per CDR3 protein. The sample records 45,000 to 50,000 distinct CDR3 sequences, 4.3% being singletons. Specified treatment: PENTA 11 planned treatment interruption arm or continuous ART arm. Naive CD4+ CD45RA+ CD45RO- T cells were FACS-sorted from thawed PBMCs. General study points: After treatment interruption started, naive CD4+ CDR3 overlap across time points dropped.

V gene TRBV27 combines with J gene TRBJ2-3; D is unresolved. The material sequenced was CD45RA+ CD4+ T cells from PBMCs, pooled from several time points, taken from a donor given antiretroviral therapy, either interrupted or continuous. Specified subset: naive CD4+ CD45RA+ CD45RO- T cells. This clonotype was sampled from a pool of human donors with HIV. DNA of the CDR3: TGTGCCAGCAGTCCCCACGGAGGCACAGATACGCAGTATTTT. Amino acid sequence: CASSPHGGTDTQYF.